This is a list of T cell receptor beta chains from one sample in a study of blood T cells in healthy people across ages. Each CDR3 protein is one row after TCRdb ran MiXCR on the 5' RACE reads. The table records some 900,000 distinct CDR3 sequences, roughly 52% of them present only once. What was sequenced was blood. These receptors came from a man younger than 45 in good health. Both conserved end residues are part of each CDR3. The D gene is left open where the match is weak. Only some rows state a clone size, as once, few, many or a class for expanded clones.

TRBJ2-5	-	-	TRBV5-1	TGCGCCAGCAGCTTGGAAGGACCGCAGGCGGAGACCCAGTACTTC	CASSLEGPQAETQYF
TRBJ2-7	many	TRBD1	TRBV28	TGTGCCAGCAGTGCTGGATTTGCCGGGACAGGGTTGCGCGAGCAGTACTTC	CASSAGFAGTGLREQYF
TRBJ1-6	few	-	TRBV3-1	TGTGCCAGCAGCCTTGGGGGCGGTAATAATTCACCCCTCCACTTT	CASSLGGGNNSPLHF
TRBJ1-2	few	TRBD1	TRBV12-3/TRBV12-4	TGTGCCAGCAGTTTGGCCGACAGGGCCGGCTACACCTTC	CASSLADRAGYTF
TRBJ2-7	few	TRBD2	TRBV10-3	TGTGCCATCAGTGAACCTAGCGGGGGGAATTCCTACGAGCAGTACTTC	CAISEPSGGNSYEQYF
TRBJ1-4	few	-	TRBV30	TGTGCCTGGAAGCAGGGTAACGGAAAACTGTTTTTT	CAWKQGNGKLFF
TRBJ2-5	-	-	TRBV12-3/TRBV12-4	TGTGCCAGCAGGGGGGAGACGATCCAAGAGACCCAGTACTTC	CASRGETIQETQYF
TRBJ2-1	-	-	TRBV4-1	TGCGCCAGCAGCCGCGACAGCCTGGGTCGTGAGCAGTTCTTC	CASSRDSLGREQFF
TRBJ2-3	-	TRBD2	TRBV28	TGTGCCAGCAGTTCTTCCGGGACTAGCGGAAGGGATACGCAGTATTTT	CASSSSGTSGRDTQYF
TRBJ2-7	-	TRBD2	TRBV3-1	TGTGCCAGCAGCCAAGTCAGCGGGGGGCGGGAAAACGAGCAGTACTTC	CASSQVSGGRENEQYF
TRBJ2-1	-	TRBD2	TRBV20-1	TGCAGTGCTGTGACTAGCGGGGGGTACAATGAGCAGTTCTTC	CSAVTSGGYNEQFF
TRBJ2-5	-	-	TRBV4-2	TGTGCCAGCAGCCAGGCCCTACCAGAGACCCAGTACTTC	CASSQALPETQYF
TRBJ2-7	-	-	TRBV24-1	TGTGCCACCAGTGATTCGGGGCAGGGAGACTACGAGCAGTACTTC	CATSDSGQGDYEQYF
TRBJ1-1	-	-	TRBV6-5	TGTGCCAGCACCCAATTCCGGAACACTGAAGCTTTCTTT	CASTQFRNTEAFF
TRBJ2-3	few	TRBD2	TRBV5-1	TGCGCCAGCAGCTTAGGCGAGCGGGGGACTAGCACAGATACGCAGTATTTT	CASSLGERGTSTDTQYF
TRBJ1-5	-	-	TRBV6-1	TGTGCCAGCAGAAGGGTGGGCAATCAGCCCCAGCATTTT	CASRRVGNQPQHF
TRBJ1-4	-	TRBD1	TRBV6-5	TGTGCCAGCAGCAGGGACAGTTCAACTAATGAAAAACTGTTTTTT	CASSRDSSTNEKLFF
TRBJ2-3	-	-	TRBV7-3	TGTGCCAGCAGCCCCAGCGGTATCGATACGCAGTATTTT	CASSPSGIDTQYF
TRBJ2-7	-	-	TRBV6-5	TGTGCCAGCAGTTACGGGCGGGGAACGTCCTACGAGCAGTACTTC	CASSYGRGTSYEQYF